This entry features one TCR beta chain sequence. No antigen is known for it. These data are taken from a study of CD4+ T cells in melanoma. The CDR3 has 13 residues. The germline V gene has CDR1 MNHEY and CDR2 SVGAGI. The ends lost 6 bases at V and 4 bases at J; junction bases unmatched: 5. Assay: immunoSEQ multiplex PCR; the TCRdb copy retains only in-frame clones and omits some. The data contain tens of thousands of clones, about 72% of them seen just once; the ten biggest clones take up roughly 4.9%. Study-wide results and limits: CD8+ T cell, macrophage and B cell function reportedly correlated with neoantigen-specific CD4+ T cells. In melanoma, neoantigen-specific CD4+ T cells reportedly differed in differentiation state.

The sequencing sample was made of tumor tissue. This TCR was sampled from a human donor with melanoma. This chain uses TRBV6-5 with TRBJ1-1, with TRBD1 matching over 7 bases. CDR3 loop: CASRQGMGTEAFF. CDR3 in DNA: TGTGCCAGCAGACAGGGGATGGGCACTGAAGCTTTCTTT.